These 21 T cell receptor beta chains were sequenced from one sample in a study of shared clonotypes between healthy human individuals. Only CD45RO-negative cells positively selected for CCR7 counted as naive CD8 cells, so terminally differentiated effector memory CD45RA+ cells were excluded. Only in-frame clones appear in the TCRdb table, and some are missing; sequencing was by immunoSEQ multiplex PCR. The table shows more than 2 million clones, with over 85% occurring only once. Sequencing used naive CD8+ T cells sorted from blood. The receptors here all came from a man younger than 30 in good health.

The chain recombines TRBV7-8 with TRBJ1-2; weak D call: TRBD1 (5 bases). The V end was cut by 6 bases, the J end by 5 bases, with 22 bases between. CDR1 SGHVS and CDR2 FQNEAQ come from the germline V gene. The CDR3 runs to 16 residues. CDR3 in DNA: TGTGCCAGCAGACCCGGGTCGGGGCCGGGGGGGTATGGCTACACCTTC. Amino acid sequence: CASRPGSGPGGYGYTF.

This clone was seen a single time. A much more abundant neighbour one base away suggests this may be a read error. The chain is built from TRBV30 and TRBJ1-6; 9 bases map to TRBD1. The trim removed 8 bases at V and 13 bases at J, leaving 15 bases unmatched. The germline CDR1 and CDR2 sequences are GTSNPN and SVGIG (reference sequence). There are 14 residues in the CDR3. The CDR3 sequence is CARLPGTGSIPLHF. CDR3 DNA sequence: TGTGCCCGGCTCCCCGGGACAGGGAGTATCCCCCTCCACTTT.

The DNA for the CDR3 is TGCGCCAGCAGTGTAACAGGGGGCATCCCCTCCTCTGGAAACACCATATATTTT. This sequence encodes CASSVTGGIPSSGNTIYF. The chain links TRBV4-1 to TRBJ1-3; the match to TRBD1 covers 9 bases. The CDR3 is 18 residues long. J lost 0 bases, V lost 6 bases, and 12 bases had no gene match. From germline, CDR1 is MGHRA and CDR2 YSYEKL.

The rearrangement joins TRBV27 to TRBJ1-1, with D perhaps TRBD1 (5 bases). Germline V gene data show CDR1 as MNHEY and CDR2 as SMNVEV (reference sequence). Trimming cost V 3 bases and J 6 bases, with 11 bases left between them. The CDR3 contains 13 residues. CDR3 DNA sequence: TGTGCCAGCAGTTTGAGGCAGGGCCCTGAAGCTTTCTTT. Protein sequence: CASSLRQGPEAFF.

The chain recombines TRBV6-1 with TRBJ1-2; D uncertain. Trimming pared 6 bases from V and 8 bases from J, leaving 7 bases between. The CDR3 sequence is 10 residues long. The germline V gene encodes CDR1 MNHNS and CDR2 SASEGT. This CDR3 reads CASRFYGYTF. The CDR3 DNA reads TGTGCCAGCAGGTTCTACGGCTACACCTTC.

The V gene is TRBV4-3, the J gene TRBJ1-6; D unresolved. Germline-derived CDR1 and CDR2 are LGHNA and YSLEER. There are 18 residues in the CDR3. Trimming removed 1 base from V and 14 bases from J, with 27 bases in between. CDR3 bases: TGCGCCAGCAGCCAAGGACCCCCGGGAACTACCCTCTTCGGGGCCCTCCACTTT. The encoded protein is CASSQGPPGTTLFGALHF.

The V gene is TRBV6-5, the J gene TRBJ2-3, with D unclear. Trimming cost V 6 bases and J 6 bases, with 16 bases left between them. The CDR3 has 14 residues. Germline V gives CDR1 MNHEY, CDR2 SVGAGI. CDR3 residues: CASRNPTGLDTQYF. CDR3 nucleotide sequence: TGTGCCAGCAGAAACCCGACCGGTTTGGATACGCAGTATTTT.

V and J are TRBV28 and TRBJ1-1; 12 nucleotides agree with TRBD1. CDR1 MDHEN and CDR2 SYDVKM come from the germline V gene. Trimming removed 6 bases from V and 5 bases from J; junction bases left unmatched: 7. The CDR3 has 15 residues. The CDR3 nucleotides read TGTGCCAGCAGGGGGACAGGGGGCGCAAGGACTGAAGCTTTCTTT. Amino acid sequence: CASRGTGGARTEAFF. The whole variable domain, filled in from reference TRBV28 and TRBJ1-1, reads DVKVTQSSRYLVKRTGEKVFLECVQDMDHENMFWYRQDPGLGLRLIYFSYDVKMKEKGDIPEGYSVSREKKERFSLILESASTNQTSMYLCASRGTGGARTEAFFGQGTRLTVV.

The rearrangement joins TRBV9 to TRBJ2-3; no definite D call. Germline CDR1 is SGDLS and CDR2 is YYNGEE. With 5 bases removed from V and 2 bases from J, the gap between germline ends came to 9 bases. The CDR3 totals 13 residues. CDR3 DNA: TGTGCCAGCAGTGCCTGGGACACAGATACGCAGTATTTT. It is translated as CASSAWDTDTQYF. The entire variable domain, with the rest obtained from reference TRBV9 and TRBJ2-3, is as follows: DSGVTQTPKHLITATGQRVTLRCSPRSGDLSVYWYQQSLDQGLQFLIQYYNGEERAKGNILERFSAQQFPDLHSELNLSSLELGDSALYFCASSAWDTDTQYFGPGTRLTVL.

The chain recombines TRBV19 with TRBJ1-1; no definite D call. Deletions cut 6 bases from V and 4 bases from J, with 12 bases between. Germline values: CDR1 LNHDA, CDR2 SQIVND (reference sequence). CDR3 length: 13 residues. CDR3 sequence (DNA): TGTGCCAGTAGCGACGCCTGGGGCACTGAAGCTTTCTTT. Translation gives CASSDAWGTEAFF.

The V and J genes are TRBV15 and TRBJ2-7; perhaps TRBD2 as D (7 bases). CDR3 size: 14 residues. In germline, CDR1 is LNHNV, CDR2 YYDKDF (reference sequence). V lost 6 bases and J 1 base, leaving 13 bases between the germline ends. The CDR3 sequence: CATSPRGGSYEQYF. The CDR3 bases are TGTGCCACCAGTCCAAGGGGGGGATCCTACGAGCAGTACTTC.

On this clone: Other DNA variants within this sample encode the same CDR3. The CDR3 loop reads CASSQDPSGGGETQYF. The CDR3 nucleotides read TGCGCCAGCAGCCAAGATCCTAGCGGGGGCGGGGAGACCCAGTACTTC. This chain uses TRBV4-1 with TRBJ2-5, with TRBD2 matching over 10 bases. The CDR3 is 16 residues long. After removal of 0 bases from V and 5 bases from J, the junction contained 6 bases not matched to a gene. Germline V lookup: CDR1 MGHRA, CDR2 YSYEKL.

The chain carries TRBV11-2 and TRBJ2-1; D not certain. This CDR3 is built from 15 residues. V shed 5 bases and J shed 2 bases, with 13 bases lying between them. Germline-derived CDR1 and CDR2 are SGHAT and FQNNGV. CDR3 coding DNA: TGTGCCAGCAGCCAGCCAGGTTCCGCCTACAATGAGCAGTTCTTC. Amino acid sequence: CASSQPGSAYNEQFF.

The rearrangement links TRBV11-1 to TRBJ2-7, with 8 bases that match TRBD1. This CDR3 comprises 15 residues. Germline V gene data show CDR1 as SGHAT and CDR2 as FQDESV (reference sequence). Unmatched junction bases numbered 7, after V lost 5 bases and J lost 1 base. The CDR3 DNA follows: TGTGCCAGCAGCCCGGGACAGGCCGCGTCCTACGAGCAGTACTTC. Translation: CASSPGQAASYEQYF.

The chain is built from TRBV6-5 and TRBJ1-2; 9 positions agree with TRBD1. Germline-derived CDR1 and CDR2 are MNHEY and SVGAGI. J was trimmed by 3 bases and V by 6 bases; bases with no gene match: 5. This CDR3 is built from 14 residues. CDR3 loop: CASRGQGGYYGYTF. The DNA of the CDR3 is TGTGCCAGCAGGGGACAGGGTGGATACTATGGCTACACCTTC.

In its sample, this clone was seen once. The chain joins TRBV18 to TRBJ1-4, with TRBD1 matching over 10 bases. Looked up from germline, CDR1 is KGHSH and CDR2 is LQKENI. The CDR3 extends over 17 amino acids. V was clipped by 2 bases and J by 3 bases; unmatched bases: 6. CDR3 in DNA: TGTGCCAGCTCACCATCGAGACAGGGGGCCCCTAATGAAAAACTGTTTTTT. This codes for CASSPSRQGAPNEKLFF.

This clone was found once. The chain links TRBV5-6 to TRBJ1-1, with D unclear. Trimming stripped 0 bases from V and 5 bases from J, with 11 bases between. The CDR3 length is 14 residues. The germline CDR1 and CDR2 sequences are SGHDT and YYEEEE. The CDR3 coding sequence is TGTGCCAGCAGCTTGGGGGCGTTGGAGACTGAAGCTTTCTTT. As protein: CASSLGALETEAFF.

J is TRBJ2-3 and V is TRBV4-1; 8 bases fit TRBD1. Germline V gene data show CDR1 as MGHRA and CDR2 as YSYEKL. With V trimmed by 2 bases and J by 4 bases, 8 bases remained unmatched. The CDR3 is 16 amino acids. CDR3 DNA: TGCGCCAGCAGCCAACGGACAGGGTTTCACCCAGATACGCAGTATTTT. Its translation is CASSQRTGFHPDTQYF.

V usage is TRBV27 and J usage is TRBJ2-7, with D possibly being TRBD1 or TRBD2 (7 bases each). The CDR3 runs to 16 residues. CDR1 MNHEY and CDR2 SMNVEV come from the germline V gene (reference sequence). V shed 5 bases and J shed 0 bases, with 17 bases lying between them. The CDR3 sequence: CASSPSGGDHSYEQYF. CDR3 DNA sequence: TGTGCCAGCAGTCCCTCAGGGGGGGACCACTCCTACGAGCAGTACTTC.

This chain's CDR3 is CASSFMPVQETQYF. The CDR3 DNA sequence: TGTGCCAGCAGCTTTATGCCGGTCCAAGAGACCCAGTACTTC. The V call is TRBV7-8, the J call TRBJ2-5, with D unresolved. This CDR3 is built from 14 residues. Germline V gene sequence: CDR1 SGHVS, CDR2 FQNEAQ. Trimming cost V 3 bases and J 1 base, with 9 bases left between them.

V is TRBV4-3 and J is TRBJ2-2; 7 bases are shared with TRBD2. V trimming: 0 bases; J trimming: 6 bases; junction bases outside the gene matches: 10. Germline V CDR1 and CDR2: LGHNA, YSLEER. The CDR3 has 17 amino acids. CDR3 sequence: CASSQDREREGPGELFF. CDR3 coding DNA: TGCGCCAGCAGCCAAGATCGTGAGCGGGAAGGACCCGGGGAGCTGTTTTTT.